These 25 T cell receptor beta chains share one sample of origin, sequenced in a study of identical twins. TCRdb re-derived calls from the 5' RACE reads in MiXCR, one entry per CDR3 protein. The table records roughly 720,000 distinct CDR3 sequences, roughly 18% of them present only once. These records were also assigned to another study, of T cells expressing NK-cell markers.

Specimen: PBMCs. These TCRs come from a woman aged 18-29 years in good health.

This clonotype occurred a few times. The chain joins TRBV5-5 to TRBJ2-7; D remains ambiguous. V lost 4 bases and J lost 5, with 13 bases in between. The CDR3 contains 13 residues. CDR1 and CDR2 from the germline V gene are SGHKS and YYEKEE (reference sequence). CDR3 in DNA: TGTGCCAGCAGCGACCAACCTAGAAACGAGCAGTACTTC. Protein sequence: CASSDQPRNEQYF.

The chain joins TRBV4-1 to TRBJ1-2; D is unclear. Germline values: CDR1 MGHRA, CDR2 YSYEKL. V was clipped by 0 bases and J by 4 bases, with 9 bases between them. There are 14 residues in the CDR3. The CDR3 sequence: CASSQDSRSYGYTF. As DNA, the CDR3 is TGCGCCAGCAGCCAAGACTCCAGATCCTATGGCTACACCTTC.

This chain uses TRBV20-1 with TRBJ1-5; D is possibly TRBD1 (5 bases). This CDR3 comprises 13 residues. V dropped 4 bases and J dropped 9 bases, with 16 bases sitting between them. From germline, CDR1 is DFQATT and CDR2 SNEGSKA (reference sequence). The CDR3 reads CSATQGSVGPQHF. Written as DNA, the CDR3 is TGCAGTGCTACTCAGGGTTCCGTCGGGCCCCAGCATTTT.

The rearrangement links TRBV20-1 to TRBJ2-3, with a possible D match to TRBD2 (6 bases). The germline V gene has CDR1 DFQATT and CDR2 SNEGSKA (reference sequence). The germline V and J ends were trimmed by 5 bases and 4 bases, with 16 bases remaining between them. The length of the CDR3 is 14 residues. This CDR3 is CSARLEGGPDTQYF. Here the CDR3 DNA reads TGCAGTGCTCGTCTGGAGGGAGGTCCAGATACGCAGTATTTT.

This clonotype was picked up a small number of times. The chain links TRBV9 to TRBJ2-3; D perhaps matches TRBD1 (7 bases). The germline V gene encodes CDR1 SGDLS and CDR2 YYNGEE. The CDR3 runs to 17 residues. The V end lost 4 bases, the J end lost 2 bases, and 20 bases lay between the germline ends. Written as DNA, the CDR3 is TGTGCCAGCAGCCCGGGGGCGGGACAGTTTTACACAGATACGCAGTATTTT. As protein: CASSPGAGQFYTDTQYF.

This clonotype was seen a few times. V gene TRBV9 combines with J gene TRBJ2-7; TRBD1 agrees at 7 bases. The CDR3 covers 15 residues. The V gene's germline CDR1 is SGDLS and CDR2 YYNGEE. With V trimmed by 2 bases and J by 3 bases, 8 bases remained unmatched. The chain's CDR3 is CASSVTGTELYEQYF. In DNA form, the CDR3 reads TGTGCCAGCAGCGTTACCGGGACAGAGCTCTACGAGCAGTACTTC.

The rearrangement joins TRBV20-1 to TRBJ2-4, with D tentatively TRBD2 (6 bases). The CDR3 contains 14 residues. Germline loops: CDR1 DFQATT, CDR2 SNEGSKA (reference sequence). With 6 bases removed from V and 3 bases from J, the gap between germline ends came to 15 bases. CDR3 sequence reads: CSAGGDSSKNIQYF. CDR3 DNA sequence: TGCAGTGCCGGCGGGGATTCTAGCAAAAACATTCAGTACTTC.

The chain employs TRBV7-2 and TRBJ2-5, with 8 positions matching TRBD2. Trimming took 5 bases from V and 0 from J; bases not matched to a gene: 5. This CDR3 is 15 amino acids long. The germline gives CDR1 SGHTA, CDR2 FQGNSA. DNA of the CDR3: TGTGCCAGCAGCAGGACTAGCAGGAACCAAGAGACCCAGTACTTC. It specifies CASSRTSRNQETQYF.

The genes are TRBV19 and TRBJ2-1; 7 bases are a match to TRBD1. J lost 0 bases, V lost 6 bases, and 8 bases had no gene match. The length of the CDR3 is 16 residues. Germline V CDR1 and CDR2: LNHDA, SQIVND (reference sequence). The DNA for the CDR3 is TGTGCCAGTAGATCGACCGGGACAGCCTCCTACAATGAGCAGTTCTTC. It specifies CASRSTGTASYNEQFF.

The chain has TRBV7-7 and TRBJ2-1, with 13 bases lining up with TRBD2. The V gene end was trimmed by 5 bases and the J gene end by 6 bases; junction bases not matched to a gene: 13. The CDR3 is made up of 18 amino acids. CDR1 is SSHAT and CDR2 is FNYEAQ in the germline V gene (reference sequence). The CDR3 DNA sequence: TGTGCCAGCAGCCCACGACTAGCGGGAGGCCCCTTGGGCAATGAGCAGTTCTTC. This translates into CASSPRLAGGPLGNEQFF. The full variable domain, in which reference TRBV7-7 and TRBJ2-1 provide the parts outside the CDR3, is GAGVSQSPRYKVTKRGQDVTLRCDPISSHATLYWYQQALGQGPEFLTYFNYEAQPDKSGLPSDRFSAERPEGSISTLTIQRTEQRDSAMYRCASSPRLAGGPLGNEQFFGPGTRLTVL.

This clonotype was seen a few times. This chain uses TRBV12-3 or TRBV12-4 with TRBJ1-2; tentatively, D is TRBD1 (5 bases). This CDR3 has 13 amino acids. The V end was cut by 5 bases, the J end by 8 bases, with 15 bases between. The CDR3 DNA reads TGTGCCAGCAGTGTCACAGGCGTGGAAGGCTACACCTTC. It is translated as CASSVTGVEGYTF.

This clonotype was detected a few times. The chain is built from TRBV7-9 and TRBJ1-6; D is possibly TRBD1 (5 bases). There are 16 residues in the CDR3. Trimming removed 5 bases at V and 0 bases at J, with 11 bases between. From germline, CDR1 is SEHNR and CDR2 FQNEAQ (reference sequence). The CDR3 bases are TGTGCCAGCAGCAACGGGACCCCCTCCTATAATTCACCCCTCCACTTT. The encoded protein is CASSNGTPSYNSPLHF.

V and J are TRBV11-3 and TRBJ1-1; D remains ambiguous. V was pared by 7 bases and J by 1 base, with 16 bases between. Per germline, CDR1 SGHNT and CDR2 YENEEA. The CDR3 contains 15 residues. DNA for the CDR3: TGTGCCAGCACACTCAGGAGTTTCCCGAACACTGAAGCTTTCTTT. It yields the protein CASTLRSFPNTEAFF.

In this sample, this clonotype turned up a few times. The rearrangement uses TRBV7-9 and TRBJ2-1; D remains unclear. The CDR3 length is 15 residues. Germline V gives CDR1 SEHNR, CDR2 FQNEAQ (reference sequence). Trimming pared 4 bases from V and 1 base from J, leaving 11 bases between. CDR3 DNA: TGTGCCAGCAGCTCGGCAGAGATTTCCTACAATGAGCAGTTCTTC. It translates to CASSSAEISYNEQFF.

This clonotype has ten or more counts. The chain has TRBV7-2 and TRBJ1-2; a weak D match, TRBD1 (5 bases). V lost 1 base and J lost 3, with 9 bases in between. Germline CDR1 SGHTA, CDR2 FQGNSA. There are 14 residues in the CDR3. The DNA for the CDR3 is TGTGCCAGCAGCTTAGGGCCGGGGGACTATGGCTACACCTTC. This translates into CASSLGPGDYGYTF.

This sequence joins TRBV7-6 and TRBJ2-1; D possibly corresponds to TRBD2 (6 bases). CDR1 and CDR2 from the germline V gene are SGHVS and FNYEAQ. This CDR3 spans 16 amino acids. V shed 1 base and J shed 0 bases, with 10 bases lying between them. CDR3 loop: CASSLGTSLSYNEQFF. For the CDR3, the DNA is TGTGCCAGCAGCTTAGGAACTAGCCTCTCCTACAATGAGCAGTTCTTC.

A word on this clonotype: One end of the junction fails to match germline, which may point to a read error. The chain uses TRBV12-3 or TRBV12-4 and TRBJ1-5; unclear D gene. The length of the CDR3 is 11 residues. The CDR3 reads CASSLGRSHHF. The DNA of the CDR3 is TGTGCCAGCAGTTTAGGCAGGTCCCATCATTTT.

This chain joins TRBV12-3 or TRBV12-4 and TRBJ1-1; a possible D gene is TRBD1 (5 bases). Trimming cost V 3 bases and J 1 base, with 15 bases left between them. This CDR3 is 16 amino acids long. The CDR3: CASSFYGLGANTEAFF. Written as DNA, the CDR3 is TGTGCCAGCAGTTTCTATGGCCTCGGGGCGAACACTGAAGCTTTCTTT.

The chain recombines TRBV20-1 with TRBJ2-4, with TRBD2 identical over 8 bases. Losses at the gene ends were 6 bases for V and 8 bases for J; bases not matched to a gene: 15. This CDR3 is built from 15 residues. The germline CDR1 and CDR2 sequences are DFQATT and SNEGSKA (reference sequence). The CDR3 is CSAPKAGVVLDIQYF. CDR3 bases: TGCAGTGCCCCCAAAGCGGGAGTGGTTCTTGACATTCAGTACTTC.

The V call is TRBV11-3, the J call TRBJ2-3; D perhaps matches TRBD1 (6 bases). V was shortened by 5 bases and J by 2 bases, with 20 bases between the two germline ends. The CDR3 is made up of 17 amino acids. CDR1 is SGHNT, CDR2 YENEEA, per germline. DNA for the CDR3: TGTGCCAGCAGCCCACCCGGGACATGGGGATCCACAGATACGCAGTATTTT. This gives the protein CASSPPGTWGSTDTQYF.

The sample holds a few counts of this clonotype. The chain combines TRBV27 with TRBJ2-3; D might be TRBD1 (5 bases). Trimming removed 3 bases from V and 6 bases from J, with 10 bases in between. The CDR3 consists of 13 residues. Germline CDR1 and CDR2: MNHEY and SMNVEV (reference sequence). CDR3 DNA sequence: TGTGCCAGCAGTTTCTCCGCAGGGGATACGCAGTATTTT. Translated: CASSFSAGDTQYF.

This clonotype was picked up a small number of times. The chain recombines TRBV7-9 with TRBJ2-2; D call uncertain. The CDR3 is 16 amino acids. The V gene lost 3 bases and the J gene lost 0 bases, with 11 bases spanning the gap. Germline lookup yields CDR1 SEHNR and CDR2 FQNEAQ (reference sequence). The CDR3 sequence is CASSFIGLSNTGELFF. For the CDR3, the DNA is TGTGCCAGCAGCTTTATAGGGCTATCGAACACCGGGGAGCTGTTTTTT.

The rearrangement uses TRBV29-1 and TRBJ2-1, with 12 bases that match TRBD2. Germline V gives CDR1 SQVTM, CDR2 ANQGSEA. The trim removed 0 bases at V and 8 bases at J, leaving 5 bases unmatched. The CDR3 totals 15 residues. CDR3 bases: TGCAGCGTTGAAGAAGGACTAGCGGGGACGCATGAGCAGTTCTTC. Its translation: CSVEEGLAGTHEQFF.

This clonotype turned up a few times. The V and J genes are TRBV7-9 and TRBJ2-6; D unresolved. V lost 0 bases and J 2 bases, leaving 5 bases between the germline ends. Looked up from germline, CDR1 is SEHNR and CDR2 is FQNEAQ (reference sequence). This CDR3 is built from 15 residues. The CDR3, as DNA: TGTGCCAGCAGCTTAGCCGACCCTGGGGCCAACGTCCTGACTTTC. Translating it yields CASSLADPGANVLTF.

V usage is TRBV10-3 and J usage is TRBJ2-3; TRBD2 might be the D (6 bases). CDR1 is ENHRY, CDR2 SYGVKD, per germline. The V and J ends lost 4 bases and 5 bases respectively, with 10 bases between them. The CDR3 is 13 amino acids. The CDR3 bases are TGTGCCATCAGTGCCGCTAGCGAAGATACGCAGTATTTT. Amino acids: CAISAASEDTQYF.